One sample yielded the 12 T cell receptor beta chains listed below, sequenced in a study of T cells in Graves' hyperthyroidism and ophthalmopathy. Authors of the study amplified TCR beta CDR3 regions from RNA transcripts. The study used the HTBI primer set for a first-round RT-PCR of the TCR CDR3. TCRdb passed the multiplex PCR reads through MiXCR, listing each CDR3 protein once. The sample includes about 740,000 distinct CDR3 sequences, around 15% of them seen just once. The sequencing sample was made of blood. The receptors stem from a woman aged 18-35 years with Graves' hyperthyroidism.

Many counts were recorded for this clonotype. J is TRBJ1-2 and V is TRBV4-2; TRBD1 matches 8 bases. The germline V gene has CDR1 LGHNA and CDR2 YNFKEQ. V was pared by 3 bases and J by 8 bases, with 8 bases of the junction left unmatched. This CDR3 is built from 14 residues. CDR3 in DNA: TGTGCCAGCAGCCAGGACAGGACAGGGACCGGCTACACCTTC. As protein: CASSQDRTGTGYTF.

This clonotype was counted at least ten times. This rearrangement joins TRBV10-3 to TRBJ1-2; the D gene is possibly TRBD1 (6 bases). The length of the CDR3 is 16 residues. Germline V gene lookup returns CDR1 ENHRY and CDR2 SYGVKD. V was shortened by 0 bases and J by 9 bases, with 20 bases between the two germline ends. This chain's CDR3 is CAISESSPQGPESYTF. The CDR3 nucleotides read TGTGCCATCAGTGAGTCGAGTCCACAGGGACCGGAAAGCTACACCTTC.

This clonotype occurred many times. The rearrangement joins TRBV20-1 to TRBJ1-2; D gene ambiguous. Trimming pared 0 bases from V and 5 bases from J, leaving 7 bases between. Germline V lookup: CDR1 DFQATT, CDR2 SNEGSKA (reference sequence). This CDR3 has 12 residues. DNA of the CDR3: TGCAGTGCTAGAGATCACCTATATGGCTACACCTTC. Translation: CSARDHLYGYTF.

In its sample, this clonotype was seen a few times. CDR3 residues: CASSQAGALTDTQYF. CDR3 sequence (DNA): TGCGCCAGCAGCCAAGCGGGAGCGCTCACAGATACGCAGTATTTT. The J gene is TRBJ2-3, the V gene TRBV4-1, with D tentatively TRBD2 (6 bases). V lost 1 base, J lost 2 bases, and 10 bases lay in between. Germline V gene lookup returns CDR1 MGHRA and CDR2 YSYEKL. CDR3 size: 15 residues.

This clonotype has ten or more counts. V is TRBV7-3 and J is TRBJ2-1, with TRBD2 identical over 7 bases. The germline CDR1 and CDR2 sequences are SGHTA and FQGTGA. V gave up 5 bases and J gave up 5 bases; unmatched junction bases: 9. The CDR3 runs to 15 residues. CDR3 residues: CASSRTSDQNNEQFF. Written as DNA, the CDR3 is TGTGCCAGCAGCCGAACTAGCGACCAAAACAATGAGCAGTTCTTC. The complete variable domain, with remaining parts taken from reference TRBV7-3 and TRBJ2-1, reads GAGVSQTPSNKVTEKGKYVELRCDPISGHTALYWYRQSLGQGPEFLIYFQGTGAADDSGLPNDRFFAVRPEGSVSTLKIQRTERGDSAVYLCASSRTSDQNNEQFFGPGTRLTVL.

In the case of this clonotype: This CDR3 is missing its conserved last phenylalanine or tryptophan, likely due to a read error. The V and J genes are TRBV7-6 and TRBJ2-7; TRBD1 matches 7 bases. Unmatched junction bases numbered 5, after V lost 8 bases and J lost 1 base. From germline, CDR1 is SGHVS and CDR2 FNYEAQ. The CDR3 is made up of 13 amino acids. The CDR3 region has the DNA TGTGCCAGCGGTTACAGGGGATCCTACGAGCAGTACCTC. Its translation is CASGYRGSYEQYL.

This clonotype was counted a few times. CDR3 in amino acids: CASSQAPGLAGKGSYNEQFF. In nucleotides, the CDR3 is TGCGCCAGCAGCCAAGCACCGGGACTAGCGGGGAAGGGCTCCTACAATGAGCAGTTCTTC. V and J are TRBV4-1 and TRBJ2-1; 13 nucleotides agree with TRBD2. The germline CDR1 and CDR2 sequences are MGHRA and YSYEKL. Germline trimming cut 1 base from V and 0 bases from J; bases unmatched to any gene: 9. The CDR3 is 20 amino acids.

This clonotype was counted between two and nine times. The chain recombines TRBV4-1 with TRBJ2-2; 14 bases map to TRBD2. The CDR3 length is 21 residues. The J segment lost 4 bases and the V segment lost 0 bases, leaving 13 bases of the junction unmatched. Germline CDR1 and CDR2: MGHRA and YSYEKL. The CDR3 region is CASSQDQPGTSGSLLTGELFF. DNA for the CDR3: TGCGCCAGCAGCCAAGATCAACCCGGGACTAGCGGGAGTTTGCTCACCGGGGAGCTGTTTTTT.

At least ten counts were recorded for this clonotype. The chain uses TRBV11-3 and TRBJ1-2; 7 bases line up with TRBD1. The CDR3 loop spans 14 amino acids. After removal of 3 bases from V and 7 bases from J, the junction contained 8 bases not matched to a gene. Germline CDR1 reads SGHNT; CDR2 reads YENEEA. CDR3 protein: CASSLRGGSGGYTF. Written as DNA, the CDR3 is TGTGCCAGCAGCTTGAGAGGGGGCTCTGGTGGCTACACCTTC.

The sample holds many counts of this clonotype. This sequence joins TRBV2 and TRBJ2-1; 8 nucleotides match TRBD1. CDR1 is SNHLY and CDR2 is FYNNEI in the germline V gene. The trim removed 3 bases at V and 7 bases at J, leaving 5 bases unmatched. CDR3 length: 14 residues. CDR3: CASSDRTGRNEQFF. The CDR3 DNA reads TGTGCCAGCAGTGACCGGACAGGGAGAAATGAGCAGTTCTTC.

This clonotype showed up many times. This chain joins TRBV11-3 and TRBJ2-1; 12 nucleotides line up with TRBD2. Trimming took 2 bases from V and 7 from J; bases not matched to a gene: 12. Germline loops: CDR1 SGHNT, CDR2 YENEEA. The CDR3 loop spans 18 amino acids. CDR3 sequence reads: CASSLRARSSGRDNEQFF. CDR3 in DNA: TGTGCCAGCAGCTTAAGGGCCCGATCTAGCGGGAGGGATAATGAGCAGTTCTTC. The full variable domain, rest sourced from reference TRBV11-3 and TRBJ2-1, is EAGVVQSPRYKIIEKKQPVAFWCNPISGHNTLYWYLQNLGQGPELLIRYENEEAVDDSQLPKDRFSAERLKGVDSTLKIQPAELGDSAVYLCASSLRARSSGRDNEQFFGPGTRLTVL.

In its sample, this clonotype was seen many times. The J gene is TRBJ2-7, the V gene TRBV7-8, with no clear D. With 5 bases removed from V and 2 bases from J, the gap between germline ends came to 13 bases. The CDR3 runs to 14 residues. Germline V gives CDR1 SGHVS, CDR2 FQNEAQ. The CDR3 DNA is TGTGCCAGCAGCGCGCTGGGGTCCCCCTACGAGCAGTACTTC. It translates to CASSALGSPYEQYF.